The 14 T cell receptor beta chains reported below all come from one sample, sequenced in a study of vaccination and CD4 T cells after COVID-19. Cultured CD4+ T cell DNA was sequenced using the Oncomine TCR Beta short-read assay. TCRdb reprocessed the PCR reads with MiXCR, giving one entry per CDR3 protein. Of tens of thousands of distinct CDR3 sequences detected, about three fifths appear once; the ten largest clones hold 6.5% to 8%. Treatment meaning: roughly nine-day PBMC culture with coronavirus spike peptide pools or control peptides (ViraFEST assay). These receptors are not linked to any known antigen. Sequenced material: CD4+ T cells from blood, cultured in vitro. Source of these receptors: a human donor who had recovered from COVID-19.

V is TRBV19 and J is TRBJ1-1; D gene ambiguous. The CDR3 spans 13 residues. Germline CDR1 and CDR2: LNHDA and SQIVND (reference sequence). With 9 bases removed from V and 1 base from J, the gap between germline ends came to 12 bases. CDR3 sequence: CASCRWANTEAFF. CDR3 DNA: TGTGCCAGCTGCAGGTGGGCGAACACTGAAGCTTTCTTT.

The rearrangement joins TRBV20-1 to TRBJ2-4, with D hard to call. CDR3 length equals 14 residues. Deletions cut 2 bases from V and 1 base from J, with 9 bases between. Germline V CDR1 and CDR2: DFQATT, SNEGSKA (reference sequence). CDR3 sequence: CSARPPGAKNIQYF. DNA for the CDR3: TGCAGTGCTAGACCTCCCGGGGCCAAAAACATTCAGTACTTC.

A few counts support this clonotype. The genes are TRBV20-1 and TRBJ2-5; 9 bases match TRBD2. With 0 bases clipped from V and 5 bases from J, the junction kept 10 bases outside the gene matches. The V gene's germline CDR1 is DFQATT and CDR2 SNEGSKA (reference sequence). CDR3 length: 16 residues. CDR3 nucleotide sequence: TGCAGTGCTAGAGATTGGGGAGCGGGAGGAGGGGAGACCCAGTACTTC. This translates into CSARDWGAGGGETQYF.

The gene calls are TRBV7-9 and TRBJ2-1; 8 bases map to TRBD1. Germline V gene data show CDR1 as SEHNR and CDR2 as FQNEAQ (reference sequence). The CDR3 covers 14 residues. J was trimmed by 10 bases and V by 5 bases; bases with no gene match: 10. The CDR3 DNA is TGTGCCAGCAGCGCCGGACAGGGCGGACAGGAGCAGTTCTTC. Translation: CASSAGQGGQEQFF.

The genes are TRBV6-1 and TRBJ2-6; TRBD2 aligns across 10 bases. The CDR3 sequence is 16 residues long. From germline, CDR1 is MNHNS and CDR2 SASEGT. The junction had 6 bases not matched to a gene; V was cut back by 8 bases and J by 2 bases. CDR3 in DNA: TGTGCCAGCGGGCCAGCGGGAGGGCCTGGGGCCAACGTCCTGACTTTC. Translated: CASGPAGGPGANVLTF.

This clonotype was seen a handful of times. CDR3: CASLHRGRRLEAFF. The DNA for the CDR3 is TGTGCCAGTCTTCACAGGGGGCGCAGACTCGAAGCTTTCTTT. The rearrangement links TRBV19 to TRBJ1-1; 9 bases match TRBD1. V was clipped by 8 bases and J by 8 bases; unmatched bases: 12. Germline V gene sequence: CDR1 LNHDA, CDR2 SQIVND (reference sequence). The CDR3 sequence is 14 residues long.

J is TRBJ1-5 and V is TRBV12-3 or TRBV12-4; no definite D call. The CDR3 totals 14 residues. Trimming cost V 3 bases and J 0 bases, with 6 bases left between them. For the CDR3, the DNA is TGTGCCAGCAGTTTCAGTTATAGCAATCAGCCCCAGCATTTT. Protein: CASSFSYSNQPQHF.

V is TRBV6-2 or TRBV6-3 and J is TRBJ2-5, with 9 bases fitting TRBD2. V dropped 6 bases and J dropped 4; count of bases not matched to a gene: 9. Germline assignment: CDR1 MNHEY and CDR2 SVGEGT. This CDR3 comprises 15 residues. In DNA form, the CDR3 reads TGTGCCAGCAGCAACGGCGGGAGGGCCGGAGAGACCCAGTACTTC. Protein: CASSNGGRAGETQYF.

The rearrangement links TRBV18 to TRBJ2-7; D remains unclear. The V gene's germline CDR1 is KGHSH and CDR2 LQKENI. The length of the CDR3 is 14 residues. Trimming stripped 4 bases from V and 1 base from J, with 11 bases between. The CDR3 nucleotides read TGTGCCAGCTCACGGCCGATCCAGTCCTACGAGCAGTACTTC. Translated, it gives CASSRPIQSYEQYF. The entire variable domain, with the rest obtained from reference TRBV18 and TRBJ2-7, is as follows: NAGVMQNPRHLVRRRGQEARLRCSPMKGHSHVYWYRQLPEEGLKFMVYLQKENIIDESGMPKERFSAEFPKEGPSILRIQQVVRGDSAAYFCASSRPIQSYEQYFGPGTRLTVT.

V gene TRBV29-1 combines with J gene TRBJ1-3; 7 nucleotides match TRBD1. The length of the CDR3 is 14 residues. Germline trimming cut 7 bases from V and 2 bases from J; bases unmatched to any gene: 8. Germline CDR1 SQVTM, CDR2 ANQGSEA. CDR3 loop: CSGGGGAPGNTIYF. CDR3 coding DNA: TGCAGCGGAGGAGGGGGCGCCCCTGGAAACACCATATATTTT.

The CDR3 bases are TGCAGTGCTAGAGGGGACGGGACAGGGGCTAACTATGGCTACACCTTC. The encoded protein is CSARGDGTGANYGYTF. The V call is TRBV20-1, the J call TRBJ1-2; TRBD1 aligns across 10 bases. The germline CDR1 and CDR2 sequences are DFQATT and SNEGSKA (reference sequence). After removal of 1 base from V and 0 bases from J, the junction contained 5 bases not matched to a gene. The CDR3 has 16 residues.

This clonotype was recorded a few times. J is TRBJ1-5 and V is TRBV20-1, with 7 bases that match TRBD1. The V and J ends lost 5 bases and 5 bases, in that order; junction bases with no gene match: 6. The CDR3 is 13 amino acids. Germline CDR1 DFQATT, CDR2 SNEGSKA (reference sequence). This CDR3 reads CSAHGTDYQPQHF. The CDR3 region has the DNA TGCAGTGCTCACGGGACAGATTATCAGCCCCAGCATTTT.

This clonotype occurred a few times. The rearrangement joins TRBV30 to TRBJ1-1, with 9 bases that match TRBD1. Unmatched junction bases numbered 8, after V lost 3 bases and J lost 0 bases. There are 16 residues in the CDR3. Germline loops: CDR1 GTSNPN, CDR2 SVGIG (reference sequence). The DNA for the CDR3 is TGTGCCTGGAGGGGACAGGGAAGCCTAATGAACACTGAAGCTTTCTTT. Protein: CAWRGQGSLMNTEAFF.

This clonotype was observed a few times. The V call is TRBV6-1, the J call TRBJ1-2, with a possible D match to TRBD1 (5 bases). In germline, CDR1 is MNHNS, CDR2 SASEGT. V was trimmed by 8 bases and J by 4 bases, leaving 14 bases between them. The CDR3 is made up of 13 amino acids. CDR3 sequence reads: CASGDRVIYGYTF. The CDR3 bases are TGTGCCAGCGGGGACCGCGTTATCTATGGCTACACCTTC.